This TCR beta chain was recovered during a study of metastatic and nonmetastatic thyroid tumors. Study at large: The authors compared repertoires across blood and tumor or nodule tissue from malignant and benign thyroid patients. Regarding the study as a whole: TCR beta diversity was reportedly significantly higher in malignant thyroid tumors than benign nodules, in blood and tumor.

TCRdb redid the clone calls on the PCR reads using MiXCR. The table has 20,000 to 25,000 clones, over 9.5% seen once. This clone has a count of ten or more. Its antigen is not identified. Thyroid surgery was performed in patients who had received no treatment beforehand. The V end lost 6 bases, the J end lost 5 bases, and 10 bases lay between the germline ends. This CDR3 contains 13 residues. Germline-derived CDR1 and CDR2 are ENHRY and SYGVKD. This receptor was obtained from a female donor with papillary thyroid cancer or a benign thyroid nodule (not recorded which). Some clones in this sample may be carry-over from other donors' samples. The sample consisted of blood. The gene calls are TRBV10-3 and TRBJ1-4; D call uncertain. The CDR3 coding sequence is TGTGCCATCAGGGCGGGTCCCAATGAAAAACTGTTTTTT. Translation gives CAIRAGPNEKLFF.